This T cell receptor (beta chain) was found in a study of blood T cell repertoires in COVID-19. Study as a whole: Specimens from acute and convalescent COVID-19 originated in the United States, Italy and Spain. T cells, B-cell-depleted T cells, or PBMCs provided the cDNA or gDNA that served as material.

This clone was seen a few times. Between the trimmed V and J ends, which lost 3 bases and 0 bases, there was a span of 15 bases. CDR3 length: 16 residues. Germline V lookup: CDR1 SEHNR, CDR2 FQNEAQ (reference sequence). Original analysis: Amplification of reference gene primers provided the estimated nucleated cell counts. Generated by immunoSEQ multiplex PCR, the TCRdb table keeps only in-frame clones and is missing some. The V and J calls and clone size are taken from that table; D and trimming were inferred from the DNA. The sample has around 140,000 clones, 80% to 85% seen once; the top ten hold 3% to 4.5%.

V gene TRBV7-9 combines with J gene TRBJ2-7; weak D call: TRBD1 (5 bases). The specimen sequenced was peripheral blood. The clonotype comes from a woman aged 55-70 years with acute or convalescent COVID-19. The CDR3 protein is CASSFPRGRSSYEQYF. The CDR3 DNA is TGTGCCAGCAGCTTCCCTAGGGGCCGCAGCTCCTACGAGCAGTACTTC.